Listed below are T cell receptor beta chains from one sample, sequenced in a study of blood T cells in healthy people across ages. MiXCR, applied by TCRdb to the 5' RACE reads, yields one record per CDR3 protein. This table has 700,000 to 1,000,000 distinct CDR3 sequences, around 45% appearing once. The specimen was blood. These receptors were taken from a man in his sixties in good health. Each CDR3 is given with its conserved first and last residue. The D gene is left open where the match is weak. Clone size is stated in some rows and not others, as once, few, many or a class when expanded.

j_call d_call v_call clone_size cdr3_aa cdr3_nt
TRBJ2-5 - TRBV15 - CATSRDEGLETQYF TGTGCCACCAGCAGAGATGAGGGGTTAGAGACCCAGTACTTC
TRBJ2-1 TRBD1 TRBV11-2 once CASSLAGDRGGYEQFF TGTGCCAGCAGCTTAGCTGGTGACAGGGGGGGCTATGAGCAGTTCTTC
TRBJ1-1 - TRBV7-6 - CASSLARGARDTEAFF TGTGCCAGCAGCTTAGCCCGAGGGGCCAGGGACACTGAAGCTTTCTTT
TRBJ1-3 - TRBV7-6 - CASSAAGTSVSRSGNTIYF TGTGCCAGCAGCGCGGCCGGGACTTCCGTCTCCCGTTCTGGAAACACCATATATTTT
TRBJ2-1 - TRBV4-1 few CASSRLAGTTTNEQFF TGCGCCAGCAGCCGTCTGGCGGGGACCACTACCAATGAGCAGTTCTTC
TRBJ1-2 - TRBV7-2 few CASSERAPRNGYTF TGTGCCAGCAGCGAGAGGGCCCCACGGAATGGCTACACCTTC
TRBJ1-1 - TRBV19 - CASSDPTRGTEAFF TGTGCCAGTAGTGACCCGACCCGGGGGACTGAAGCTTTCTTT
TRBJ2-1 TRBD2 TRBV10-3 - CAISPIPRSGASYNEQFF TGTGCCATCAGCCCAATTCCAAGGAGCGGGGCTTCCTACAATGAGCAGTTCTTC
TRBJ2-7 TRBD1 TRBV7-9 few CASIQQGNYEQYF TGTGCCAGCATCCAACAGGGGAACTACGAGCAGTACTTC
TRBJ1-5 TRBD1 TRBV7-9 few CASSRDSNNQPQHF TGTGCCAGCAGCCGGGACAGTAACAATCAGCCCCAGCATTTT
TRBJ2-7 TRBD1 TRBV5-1 - CASSLPGTGTEQYF TGCGCCAGCAGCTTGCCCGGGACAGGGACCGAGCAGTACTTC
TRBJ2-3 - TRBV12-3/TRBV12-4 - CASKGSQFTDTQYF TGTGCCAGCAAGGGAAGCCAATTCACAGATACGCAGTATTTT
TRBJ2-7 - TRBV5-1 once CASSPDNFGYNEQYF TGCGCCAGCAGCCCGGACAACTTCGGCTACAATGAGCAGTACTTC
TRBJ2-7 - TRBV13 - CASSLGRDRRSYEQYF TGTGCCAGCAGCTTAGGCCGGGACCGTCGCTCCTACGAGCAGTACTTC
TRBJ1-1 TRBD1 TRBV20-1 few CSASPGQAEAFF TGCAGTGCTAGCCCGGGACAGGCTGAAGCTTTCTTT
TRBJ2-7 - TRBV5-6 - CASSLWAGHNYEQYF TGTGCCAGCAGCTTGTGGGCAGGCCATAACTACGAGCAGTACTTC
TRBJ2-1 - TRBV3-1 - CASSQRQGLFNEQFF TGTGCCAGCAGCCAACGCCAGGGGCTATTCAATGAGCAGTTCTTC
TRBJ2-7 - TRBV6-6 few CASSYGDFEQYF TGTGCCAGCAGTTACGGGGATTTCGAGCAGTACTTC
TRBJ2-3 - TRBV19 few CASSTRGNTQYF TGTGCCAGTAGCACCAGGGGAAATACGCAGTATTTT
TRBJ2-7 - TRBV6-2/TRBV6-3 - CASSYRVLQEYKQYF TGTGCCAGCAGTTACCGTGTGCTACAGGAGTACAAGCAGTACTTC
TRBJ2-3 - TRBV7-3 few CASSLSGGFTDTQYF TGTGCCAGCAGCTTATCCGGGGGTTTCACAGATACGCAGTATTTT
TRBJ2-3 - TRBV6-2/TRBV6-3 - CASKETGPYADTQYF TGTGCCAGCAAAGAGACAGGTCCGTACGCAGATACGCAGTATTTT
TRBJ1-1 - TRBV9 - CASSPGGENTEAFF TGTGCCAGCAGCCCGGGGGGCGAGAACACTGAAGCTTTCTTT
TRBJ2-5 - TRBV5-1 few CASSLALAPQETQYF TGCGCCAGCAGCTTGGCCCTGGCCCCACAAGAGACCCAGTACTTC
TRBJ1-2 - TRBV3-1 few CASSQMRYGYGYTF TGTGCCAGCAGCCAAATGCGATACGGCTATGGCTACACCTTC
TRBJ2-7 - TRBV4-1 few CASSSYGEQYF TGCGCCAGCAGCTCATACGGGGAGCAGTACTTC